This T cell receptor (beta chain) was retrieved from a study of early T cells in non-severe SARS-CoV-2 infection. From the 5' RACE reads, TCRdb called clonotypes with MiXCR, one entry per CDR3 protein. The table lists around 76,000 distinct CDR3 sequences, roughly 15% of them singletons. Looked up from germline, CDR1 is SGHAT and CDR2 is FQNNGV. The V and J ends lost 1 base and 7 bases respectively, with 7 bases between them. The CDR3 contains 12 residues. Sample: whole blood, taken at baseline. The TCR sequence derives from an adult who was a healthcare worker with PCR-confirmed SARS-CoV-2 infection or an uninfected control (not recorded which). The V and J genes are TRBV11-2 and TRBJ2-5; a weak D match, TRBD2 (5 bases). CDR3 sequence reads: CASSLVAGTQYF. DNA for the CDR3: TGTGCCAGCAGCTTAGTCGCGGGGACCCAGTACTTC. Combining the CDR3 with reference TRBV11-2 and TRBJ2-5 gives the whole variable domain EAGVAQSPRYKIIEKRQSVAFWCNPISGHATLYWYQQILGQGPKLLIQFQNNGVVDDSQLPKDRFSAERLKGVDSTLKIQPAKLEDSAVYLCASSLVAGTQYFGPGTRLLVL.